Given below is one T cell receptor beta chain in context. Its antigen remains unknown. These gene names are mouse names. The CDR3 end falls 1 residue outside the read, so it is completed with the germline J gene. The sample belongs to a study of tissue T cells after allogeneic stem cell transplantation. Findings and caveats of the study: Across patients, clones rarely overlapped, yet motif clusters were shared tissue-specifically.

Germline values: CDR1 SGHND, CDR2 FRSKSL. V was shortened by 3 bases and J by 2 bases, with 6 bases between the two germline ends. The CDR3 totals 13 residues. Time point indicated: mouse harvest day 14 after allogeneic transplant. Tail vein injection delivered 10^7 T-cell-depleted bone marrow cells and 10^6 splenic CD5+ T cells. Clones were read by immunoSEQ multiplex PCR, and TCRdb kept only the in-frame ones, dropping some. This table holds about 2,900 clones, around 50% found once. The chain couples TRBV15 to TRBJ2-4; D is perhaps TRBD1 or TRBD2 (5 bases each). Sequencing was carried out using gut tissue. The sequence derives from a female BALB/c mouse given C57BL/6 T cells with graft-versus-host disease after an allogeneic hematopoietic cell transplant. CDR3 protein: CASSFGAQNTLYF. Partial CDR3 DNA: TGTGCCAGCAGTTTTGGGGCTCAAAACACCTTGTAC.